Below are 28 T cell receptor beta chains sequenced from a single sample in a study of blood T cell repertoires in COVID-19. Data came from immunoSEQ multiplex PCR; TCRdb stores just in-frame clones and leaves some out. The sample yields about 350,000 clones, roughly 87% seen once. Sample: PBMCs or T cells enriched from blood (not recorded which). The receptors were sampled from a woman in her twenties or thirties who had recovered from COVID-19.

The V call is TRBV13, the J call TRBJ2-1; 11 bases agree with TRBD2. Trimming at V came to 5 bases and at J to 4 bases, leaving 7 bases not matched to a gene. The CDR3 has 16 amino acids. Germline CDR1 PRHDT, CDR2 FYEKMQ (reference sequence). This chain's CDR3 is CASSPRGTSGYNEQFF. CDR3 nucleotide sequence: TGTGCCAGCAGCCCTAGGGGGACTAGCGGATACAATGAGCAGTTCTTC.

The chain couples TRBV13 to TRBJ2-2; 12 positions match TRBD2. This CDR3 spans 16 amino acids. From germline, CDR1 is PRHDT and CDR2 FYEKMQ (reference sequence). Trimming cost V 0 bases and J 5 bases; bases outside gene matches: 1. The CDR3 DNA sequence: TGTGCCAGCAGCTTAGGCACTAGCGGGGGGACCGGGGAGCTGTTTTTT. It specifies CASSLGTSGGTGELFF.

This chain uses TRBV12-3 or TRBV12-4 with TRBJ1-4; maybe TRBD1 (5 bases). V was cut by 5 bases and J by 6 bases, with 10 bases left in between. This CDR3 comprises 13 residues. This chain's CDR3 is CASSRGGHEKLFF. CDR3 in DNA: TGTGCCAGCAGTAGGGGAGGCCATGAAAAACTGTTTTTT.

The chain combines TRBV5-1 with TRBJ1-1, with 10 bases that match TRBD1. Germline trimming cut 3 bases from V and 1 base from J; bases unmatched to any gene: 3. The CDR3 runs 15 residues. Germline CDR1 is SGHRS and CDR2 is YFSETQ. The CDR3 DNA reads as TGCGCCAGCAGCTACCGGACAGGGGGGAACACTGAAGCTTTCTTT. Its protein is CASSYRTGGNTEAFF.

The chain employs TRBV9 and TRBJ2-2; 7 bases map to TRBD1. Germline values: CDR1 SGDLS, CDR2 YYNGEE. CDR3 size: 17 residues. Trimming cost V 3 bases and J 2 bases; bases outside gene matches: 10. The CDR3 DNA follows: TGTGCCAGCAGCGCCAGACAGGGTTTTAGAAACACCGGGGAGCTGTTTTTT. It translates to CASSARQGFRNTGELFF.

The rearrangement uses TRBV20-1 and TRBJ2-7; 8 positions agree with TRBD2. CDR1 is DFQATT, CDR2 SNEGSKA, per germline (reference sequence). The V segment lost 3 bases and the J segment 3 bases; nucleotides outside the gene matches: 7. CDR3 size: 14 residues. This CDR3 is CSASHGTSLYEQYF. CDR3 coding DNA: TGCAGTGCTAGTCACGGGACTAGTCTCTACGAGCAGTACTTC.

This clone has just a few counts. This chain connects TRBV2 to TRBJ1-1; D unresolved. The length of the CDR3 is 11 residues. Germline lookup yields CDR1 SNHLY and CDR2 FYNNEI. Trimming left V 6 bases short and J 0 bases short, with 2 bases between. The CDR3 loop is CASSVNTEAFF. The CDR3 DNA follows: TGTGCCAGCAGCGTGAACACTGAAGCTTTCTTT.

Many counts were recorded for this clone. This specimen includes other DNA sequences encoding the same CDR3. J is TRBJ1-5 and V is TRBV6-5; 7 bases agree with TRBD1. The CDR3 has 13 amino acids. Germline loops: CDR1 MNHEY, CDR2 SVGAGI. J was trimmed by 4 bases and V by 7 bases; bases with no gene match: 4. CDR3 amino acids: CASTLQGNQPQHF. The CDR3 bases are TGTGCCAGCACTCTACAGGGGAATCAGCCCCAGCATTTT.

The chain carries TRBV4-1 and TRBJ1-4; 12 bases are a match to TRBD1. With 0 bases clipped from V and 8 bases from J, the junction kept 4 bases outside the gene matches. Germline V gene data show CDR1 as MGHRA and CDR2 as YSYEKL. The CDR3 length is 16 residues. CDR3 amino acids: CASSQDGDRGQEKLFF. CDR3 DNA: TGCGCCAGCAGCCAAGACGGGGACAGGGGGCAAGAAAAACTGTTTTTT.

The V gene is TRBV6-5, the J gene TRBJ2-7, with D perhaps matching TRBD1 (5 bases). The V gene's germline CDR1 is MNHEY and CDR2 SVGAGI. The CDR3 sequence is 13 residues long. Trimming stripped 5 bases from V and 6 bases from J, with 14 bases between. The CDR3 DNA follows: TGTGCCAGCAGTCCGAAAGCAGGGCTCGAGCAGTACTTC. It specifies CASSPKAGLEQYF.

The sample holds one count of this clone. The rearrangement links TRBV5-6 to TRBJ2-7; 8 nucleotides line up with TRBD2. From germline, CDR1 is SGHDT and CDR2 YYEEEE. The J segment lost 2 bases and the V segment lost 1 base, leaving 5 bases of the junction unmatched. The CDR3 is made up of 15 amino acids. The CDR3 region has the DNA TGTGCCAGCAGCTTGAGGCTAGCGGGCGCCTACGAGCAGTACTTC. Translation gives CASSLRLAGAYEQYF.

V and J are TRBV19 and TRBJ1-2; D is possibly TRBD1 (5 bases). This CDR3 is built from 13 residues. CDR1 and CDR2 from the germline V gene are LNHDA and SQIVND (reference sequence). Trimming shortened V by 7 bases and J by 8 bases, and 17 bases separated the two germline ends. In nucleotides, the CDR3 is TGTGCCAGTACCCCTCCCGGGGGGGGAGGCTACACCTTC. Translating gives CASTPPGGGGYTF.

V is TRBV5-8 and J is TRBJ1-2; 12 bases map to TRBD1. This CDR3 spans 16 amino acids. CDR1 and CDR2 (germline): SGHTS, YDEGEE. With V trimmed by 5 bases and J by 7 bases, 12 bases remained unmatched. The DNA for the CDR3 is TGTGCCAGCAGAGTACCGGGACAGGGGGCTCCTATTGGCTACACCTTC. Translation gives CASRVPGQGAPIGYTF. The whole variable domain, filled in from reference TRBV5-8 and TRBJ1-2, reads EAGVTQSPTHLIKTRGQQATLRCSPISGHTSVYWYQQALGLGLQFLLWYDEGEERNRGNFPPRFSGRQFPNYSSELNVNALELEDSALYLCASRVPGQGAPIGYTFGSGTRLTVV.

The chain has TRBV28 and TRBJ2-7; 11 bases map to TRBD1. Germline-derived CDR1 and CDR2 are MDHEN and SYDVKM. The length of the CDR3 is 15 residues. J was trimmed by 5 bases and V by 2 bases; bases with no gene match: 5. The CDR3 loop reads CASSLRTGGTNEQYF. The CDR3 bases are TGTGCCAGCAGTTTACGGACAGGGGGCACCAACGAGCAGTACTTC.

V is TRBV28 and J is TRBJ2-3; 7 positions match TRBD2. V gave up 6 bases and J gave up 3 bases; unmatched junction bases: 6. Per germline, CDR1 MDHEN and CDR2 SYDVKM. This CDR3 is built from 14 residues. CDR3 in amino acids: CASRLGLGTDTQYF. The CDR3 DNA reads TGTGCCAGCAGACTTGGACTAGGGACAGATACGCAGTATTTT.

V is TRBV19 and J is TRBJ1-6; D possibly corresponds to TRBD1 (6 bases). Per germline, CDR1 LNHDA and CDR2 SQIVND (reference sequence). This CDR3 comprises 12 residues. Trimming left V 9 bases short and J 10 bases short, with 13 bases between. The CDR3 loop reads CASTGLGSPLHF. The DNA for the CDR3 is TGTGCCAGCACAGGGTTGGGATCACCCCTCCACTTT.

The rearrangement links TRBV28 to TRBJ2-1; 13 positions match TRBD2. The ends lost 6 bases at V and 9 bases at J; junction bases unmatched: 11. Germline loops: CDR1 MDHEN, CDR2 SYDVKM. The CDR3 is made up of 16 amino acids. DNA of the CDR3: TGTGCCAGCAGACCACCGGGACTAGCGGGAAACTTTGAGCAGTTCTTC. Translated, it gives CASRPPGLAGNFEQFF.

V usage is TRBV5-6 and J usage is TRBJ2-2; D is possibly TRBD1 (6 bases). V was pared by 2 bases and J by 6 bases, with 17 bases between. The CDR3 is 16 residues long. The V gene's germline CDR1 is SGHDT and CDR2 YYEEEE. CDR3 sequence: CASSLEGHLLPGELFF. The CDR3 nucleotides read TGTGCCAGCAGCTTAGAGGGACACTTACTCCCCGGGGAGCTGTTTTTT. The full variable domain, rest sourced from reference TRBV5-6 and TRBJ2-2, is DAGVTQSPTHLIKTRGQQVTLRCSPKSGHDTVSWYQQALGQGPQFIFQYYEEEERQRGNFPDRFSGHQFPNYSSELNVNALLLGDSALYLCASSLEGHLLPGELFFGEGSRLTVL.

The chain uses TRBV6-5 and TRBJ2-1, with D tentatively TRBD1 (5 bases). CDR1 is MNHEY, CDR2 SVGAGI, per germline. The CDR3 loop spans 12 amino acids. Deletions cut 5 bases from V and 8 bases from J, with 10 bases between. CDR3 nucleotide sequence: TGTGCCAGCAGTACGCAGGGCTATGAGCAGTTCTTC. This encodes CASSTQGYEQFF.

This chain uses TRBV27 with TRBJ1-1, with TRBD1 matching over 8 bases. J lost 2 bases, V lost 5 bases, and 13 bases had no gene match. CDR3 length: 17 amino acids. Per germline, CDR1 MNHEY and CDR2 SMNVEV (reference sequence). CDR3 nucleotides: TGTGCCAGCAGTCCGGACAGGGCTCGGAGACGCAACACTGAAGCTTTCTTT. This encodes CASSPDRARRRNTEAFF.

As DNA, the CDR3 is TGTGCCAGCAGCTTAGATCGTCTAGCGGGGGACTACGAGCAGTACTTC. Translated, it gives CASSLDRLAGDYEQYF. V gene TRBV13 combines with J gene TRBJ2-7, with 10 bases aligning to TRBD2. Per germline, CDR1 PRHDT and CDR2 FYEKMQ (reference sequence). The CDR3 covers 16 residues. The J segment lost 3 bases and the V segment lost 1 base, leaving 6 bases of the junction unmatched. Full variable domain (remainder filled in from reference TRBV13 and TRBJ2-7): AAGVIQSPRHLIKEKRETATLKCYPIPRHDTVYWYQQGPGQDPQFLISFYEKMQSDKGSIPDRFSAQQFSDYHSELNMSSLELGDSALYFCASSLDRLAGDYEQYFGPGTRLTVT.

V and J are TRBV2 and TRBJ2-1, with TRBD2 matching 16 bases. The CDR3 is 18 amino acids. With V trimmed by 7 bases and J by 5 bases, 11 bases remained unmatched. The germline gives CDR1 SNHLY, CDR2 FYNNEI. The CDR3 reads CASTDGTSGRGEDNEQFF. In DNA, the CDR3 is TGTGCCAGCACCGACGGGACTAGCGGGAGGGGGGAGGACAATGAGCAGTTCTTC.

As for this clone: Other DNA sequences in this sample translate to the same CDR3. This chain connects TRBV2 to TRBJ2-7; 7 bases line up with TRBD1. The germline V gene has CDR1 SNHLY and CDR2 FYNNEI. Germline trimming cut 1 base from V and 2 bases from J; bases unmatched to any gene: 2. This CDR3 contains 14 residues. CDR3 sequence reads: CASSEGRGTYEQYF. In nucleotides, the CDR3 is TGTGCCAGCAGTGAAGGCAGGGGGACCTACGAGCAGTACTTC.

V and J are TRBV5-6 and TRBJ2-2, with 7 positions matching TRBD1. CDR1 is SGHDT and CDR2 is YYEEEE in the germline V gene. V dropped 5 bases and J dropped 0; count of bases not matched to a gene: 7. CDR3 length equals 16 residues. For the CDR3, the DNA is TGTGCCAGCAGGTCCTTGGGGACAGCGAACACCGGGGAGCTGTTTTTT. This codes for CASRSLGTANTGELFF. The full variable domain, completed using reference TRBV5-6 and TRBJ2-2, is DAGVTQSPTHLIKTRGQQVTLRCSPKSGHDTVSWYQQALGQGPQFIFQYYEEEERQRGNFPDRFSGHQFPNYSSELNVNALLLGDSALYLCASRSLGTANTGELFFGEGSRLTVL.

The V and J genes are TRBV3-1 (or the pseudogene TRBV3-2) and TRBJ2-2, with TRBD2 identical over 9 bases. The J segment lost 4 bases and the V segment lost 4 bases, leaving 7 bases of the junction unmatched. The germline V gene encodes CDR1 LGHDT and CDR2 YNNKEL (reference sequence). This CDR3 is built from 16 residues. CDR3 bases: TGTGCCAGCAGCCCCGAGGCTAGCGGGGCCACCGGGGAGCTGTTTTTT. Its protein product is CASSPEASGATGELFF.

V gene TRBV28 combines with J gene TRBJ2-7, with D unclear. The CDR3 totals 13 residues. The V end lost 1 base, the J end lost 2 bases, and 6 bases lay between the germline ends. The germline CDR1 and CDR2 sequences are MDHEN and SYDVKM. The CDR3 loop is CASSLSVTYEQYF. The CDR3 DNA reads as TGTGCCAGCAGTTTATCAGTAACCTACGAGCAGTACTTC.

This clone came up a few times. The chain employs TRBV30 and TRBJ1-6; D unclear. Germline loops: CDR1 GTSNPN, CDR2 SVGIG (reference sequence). The CDR3 is made up of 13 amino acids. V gave up 3 bases and J gave up 4 bases, with 7 bases separating them. The CDR3 loop is CAWRGRYNSPLHF. In DNA form, the CDR3 reads TGTGCCTGGAGGGGCCGGTATAATTCACCCCTCCACTTT.

The CDR3 spells CASSVSTTSGYSTDTQYF. The CDR3 DNA reads TGTGCCAGCAGCGTCAGCACTACTAGCGGATATAGCACAGATACGCAGTATTTT. This rearrangement joins TRBV9 to TRBJ2-3, with 8 positions matching TRBD2. V was pared by 2 bases and J by 0 bases, with 11 bases of the junction left unmatched. This CDR3 is 18 amino acids long. Germline V gene lookup returns CDR1 SGDLS and CDR2 YYNGEE.